A single sample is the source of the 7 T cell receptor beta chains below, sequenced in a study of CD8 T cells in Susac syndrome. An amount of RNA that ranged from roughly 0.5 to 1 ug was reverse transcribed with random hexamers. TCRdb reanalysed the immunoSEQ multiplex PCR reads using MiXCR and keeps one entry per CDR3 protein. This table has just under 95,000 distinct CDR3 sequences, 85% to 95% appearing once. Sequenced: CD4+ T cells from PBMCs. The receptors were gathered from a human donor with Susac syndrome.

The chain links TRBV6-6 to TRBJ2-7; 11 positions agree with TRBD1. Germline CDR1 and CDR2: MNHNY and SVGAGI (reference sequence). The J segment lost 3 bases and the V segment lost 5 bases, leaving 6 bases of the junction unmatched. This CDR3 region has 15 residues. This chain's CDR3 is CASSDPGQGVYEQYF. CDR3 nucleotide sequence: TGTGCCAGCAGTGACCCGGGACAGGGGGTCTACGAGCAGTACTTC.

Only a few counts were recorded for this clonotype. The V call is TRBV19, the J call TRBJ2-3; D remains unclear. Germline assignment: CDR1 LNHDA and CDR2 SQIVND (reference sequence). Trimming took off 8 bases at V and 2 bases at J, with 8 bases between the two ends. This CDR3 region has 12 residues. The CDR3 DNA reads as TGTGCCAGTTCGCAGGCCACAGATACGCAGTATTTT. It translates to CASSQATDTQYF.

V is TRBV24-1 and J is TRBJ2-3, with D perhaps TRBD2 (5 bases). The length of the CDR3 is 15 residues. V shed 6 bases and J shed 0 bases, with 12 bases lying between them. The V gene's germline CDR1 is KGHDR and CDR2 SFDVKD. CDR3 bases: TGTGCCACCAGTTCGACCGGGGAGAGCACAGATACGCAGTATTTT. Protein: CATSSTGESTDTQYF.

J is TRBJ2-2 and V is TRBV4-1; D call uncertain. The germline CDR1 and CDR2 sequences are MGHRA and YSYEKL. This CDR3 region has 15 residues. The V gene lost 1 base and the J gene lost 1 base, with 7 bases spanning the gap. The CDR3 nucleotides are TGCGCCAGCAGCCAAGTGCTAAGGAACACCGGGGAGCTGTTTTTT. As protein: CASSQVLRNTGELFF.

This chain links TRBV18 with TRBJ1-6; D gene ambiguous. CDR3 length: 14 residues. The ends were cut back, 3 bases at V and 4 bases at J, with 7 bases in the middle. The germline V gene encodes CDR1 KGHSH and CDR2 LQKENI. The CDR3 nucleotides are TGTGCCAGCTCACCGCAGAATTATAATTCACCCCTCCACTTT. It is translated as CASSPQNYNSPLHF. Together with reference TRBV18 and TRBJ1-6, the CDR3 gives the full variable domain: NAGVMQNPRHLVRRRGQEARLRCSPMKGHSHVYWYRQLPEEGLKFMVYLQKENIIDESGMPKERFSAEFPKEGPSILRIQQVVRGDSAAYFCASSPQNYNSPLHFGNGTRLTVT.

The chain is built from TRBV30 and TRBJ2-1; the D gene is possibly TRBD2 (5 bases). The V gene's germline CDR1 is GTSNPN and CDR2 SVGIG (reference sequence). V dropped 4 bases and J dropped 14 bases, with 18 bases sitting between them. The CDR3 has 12 amino acids. This chain's CDR3 is CAWNLLPGYKFF. DNA for the CDR3: TGTGCCTGGAATCTACTTCCGGGATACAAGTTCTTC.

The CDR3 region is CSVDGLVGGNEQFF. CDR3 nucleotide sequence: TGCAGCGTCGATGGACTAGTTGGGGGCAATGAGCAGTTCTTC. The chain uses TRBV29-1 and TRBJ2-1; 7 bases align to TRBD2. Germline CDR1 is SQVTM and CDR2 is ANQGSEA. Trimming at V came to 6 bases and at J to 6 bases, leaving 11 bases not matched to a gene. The CDR3 runs to 14 residues.